Only one count was recorded for the clone carrying this T cell receptor beta chain. Its antigen is not known. These data belong to a study of cytomegalovirus exposure and HLA in healthy donors. This CDR3 is 12 amino acids long. Findings of the study overall: The productive fraction for most TCR beta V segments was about 87% or about 30% in an earlier analysis.

The PCR was carried out with 60 Vbeta primers and 13 Jbeta primers. Generated by immunoSEQ multiplex PCR, the TCRdb table keeps only in-frame clones and is missing some. Among 210,000 or so clones listed, 60% to 80% were seen once. This receptor was taken from a woman younger than 45 in good health and CMV-seropositive. The sequenced material came from PBMCs. The chain has TRBV21-1 and TRBJ1-5; the table assigns TRBD1, which was not confirmed against the DNA. TRBV21-1 is a listed pseudogene. CDR3 protein: CASAQGFQPQHF. The CDR3 nucleotides read TGTGCCAGCGCACAGGGATTTCAGCCCCAGCATTTT.